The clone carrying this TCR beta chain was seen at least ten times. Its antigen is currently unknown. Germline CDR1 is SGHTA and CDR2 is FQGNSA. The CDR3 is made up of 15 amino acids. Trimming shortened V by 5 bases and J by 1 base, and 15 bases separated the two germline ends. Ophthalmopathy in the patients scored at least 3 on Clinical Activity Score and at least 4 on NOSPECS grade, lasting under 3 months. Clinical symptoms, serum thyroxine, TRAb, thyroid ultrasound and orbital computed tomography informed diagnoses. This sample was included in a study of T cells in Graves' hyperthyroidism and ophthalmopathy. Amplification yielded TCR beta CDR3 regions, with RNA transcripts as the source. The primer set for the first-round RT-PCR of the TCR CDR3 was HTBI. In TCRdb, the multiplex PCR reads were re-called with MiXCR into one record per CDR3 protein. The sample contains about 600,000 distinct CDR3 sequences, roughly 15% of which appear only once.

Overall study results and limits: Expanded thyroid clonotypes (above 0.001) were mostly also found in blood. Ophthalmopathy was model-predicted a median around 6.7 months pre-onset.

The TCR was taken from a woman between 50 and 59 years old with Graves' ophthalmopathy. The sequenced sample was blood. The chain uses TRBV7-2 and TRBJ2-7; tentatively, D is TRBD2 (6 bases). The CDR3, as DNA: TGTGCCAGCAGCCCCCCGAGCGGGTATTCCTACGAGCAGTACTTC. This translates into CASSPPSGYSYEQYF.